Reported below is one T cell receptor (beta chain). Antigen: not known. Trimming stripped 2 bases from V and 7 bases from J, with 12 bases between. This CDR3 is 13 amino acids long. From germline, CDR1 is MGHDK and CDR2 SYGVNS. This entry is derived from a study of blood T cells in healthy people across ages. General study results and limits: The lack of PBMC sorting stopped any conclusive naive versus antigen-experienced comparison.

A J-beta primer mix and a sample-barcoded 5' primer were used in a second PCR of about 7 to 12 cycles. A 12-random-nucleotide template-switch adaptor tagged each cDNA molecule. TCRdb re-analysed the 5' RACE reads in MiXCR, keeping a single row per CDR3 protein. The table includes about 640,000 distinct CDR3 sequences, approximately 50% detected once. Specimen: blood. The sequence came from a man between 60 and 75 years old in good health. The chain is built from TRBV25-1 and TRBJ2-7; possible D gene TRBD2, 5 bases. CDR3 nucleotide sequence: TGTGCCAGCAGTGAAGCGGGCGGAATAGAGCAGTACTTC. This translates into CASSEAGGIEQYF.